This T cell receptor (beta chain) was recovered during a study of blood T cell repertoires in COVID-19. Germline V lookup: CDR1 MNHEY, CDR2 SVGEGT. The CDR3 loop spans 15 amino acids. V trimming: 5 bases; J trimming: 7 bases; junction bases outside the gene matches: 10. Sequenced by immunoSEQ multiplex PCR; TCRdb stores in-frame clones only, minus some. The sample includes 200,000 to 250,000 clones, 60% to 85% of them seen just once. This clone has a handful of counts. This sequence was found in a woman aged 65 to 85 with acute or convalescent COVID-19. The chain combines TRBV6-2 or TRBV6-3 with TRBJ2-1; 8 bases are a match to TRBD1. The sample consisted of peripheral blood. The CDR3 reads CASSLTGGPSNEQFF. The CDR3 nucleotides read TGTGCCAGCAGTCTTACAGGGGGGCCCTCAAATGAGCAGTTCTTC.